The clone carrying this TCR beta chain was observed many times. Its antigen is not identified. This record belongs to a study of T cell repertoires in cytomegalovirus infection. The overall study: Researchers turned to recently identified HLA-C-restricted CMV epitopes as well as well-studied HLA-B-restricted ones.

From the reads, TCRdb called clonotypes with MiXCR, one entry per CDR3 protein. Of fewer than 950,000 distinct CDR3 sequences listed, 32% are singletons. This CDR3 is 13 amino acids long. J gave up 5 bases and V 4 bases, and 4 bases lay outside the gene matches. Per the germline V gene, CDR1 is SGHVS and CDR2 is FNYEAQ. Study outcomes and limitations: CMV-specific TCR beta clonotypes restricted by HLA-C dominated the ex vivo response.

The chain employs TRBV7-6 and TRBJ1-1, with TRBD1 matching 7 bases. The clonotype originates from a human donor in good health (CMV status not recorded). Some clones in this sample may be carry-over from other donors' samples. The sample was cultured CD8+ T cells from PBMCs, taken from culture after CMV antigen stimulation. CDR3 region: CASSWAGGTEAFF. In DNA form, the CDR3 reads TGTGCCAGCAGCTGGGCAGGGGGAACTGAAGCTTTCTTT.